The 19 T cell receptor beta chains in this list originate from one sample, sequenced in a study of T cells after yellow fever vaccination. TCRdb used MiXCR to reprocess the 5' RACE reads, holding one entry per CDR3 protein. This sample carries some 670,000 distinct CDR3 sequences, 9% to 15% of them seen once, and the ten largest clones take about 15%. Sequencing was performed on PBMCs, taken on the day of the yellow fever booster vaccination. The receptors stem from a man aged 30 to 45 who received the YFV17D yellow fever vaccine.

The chain employs TRBV10-3 and TRBJ2-1; TRBD2 is a possible D gene (5 bases). Per germline, CDR1 ENHRY and CDR2 SYGVKD. This CDR3 region has 16 residues. Between the trimmed V and J ends, which lost 5 bases and 3 bases, there was a span of 17 bases. CDR3 DNA: TGTGCCATCAGTTCGGGATCTGCGGGCGGCTACAATGAGCAGTTCTTC. It translates to CAISSGSAGGYNEQFF.

This clonotype was recorded a few times. This rearrangement joins TRBV7-9 to TRBJ2-5, with D perhaps matching TRBD2 (5 bases). The CDR3 consists of 13 residues. V lost 5 bases and J 3 bases, leaving 10 bases between the germline ends. Germline CDR1 and CDR2: SEHNR and FQNEAQ (reference sequence). CDR3: CASSLWEKETQYF. The CDR3 nucleotides read TGTGCCAGCAGCCTTTGGGAGAAAGAGACCCAGTACTTC.

This clonotype has just a few counts. The V call is TRBV20-1, the J call TRBJ2-3, with D possibly called TRBD1 or TRBD2 (5 bases each). Germline values: CDR1 DFQATT, CDR2 SNEGSKA (reference sequence). This CDR3 region has 16 residues. Trimming stripped 0 bases from V and 2 bases from J, with 15 bases between. This CDR3 reads CSARDFLAGTTDTQYF. Here the CDR3 DNA reads TGCAGTGCTAGAGATTTTCTTGCCGGGACCACAGATACGCAGTATTTT.

The J gene is TRBJ2-7, the V gene TRBV7-6; D gene ambiguous. The V end lost 1 base, the J end lost 1 base, and 8 bases lay between the germline ends. The CDR3 loop spans 14 amino acids. Germline loops: CDR1 SGHVS, CDR2 FNYEAQ. The CDR3 reads CASSLGERSYEQYF. DNA of the CDR3: TGTGCCAGCAGCTTAGGTGAGCGTTCCTACGAGCAGTACTTC.

The chain employs TRBV24-1 and TRBJ2-1, with D perhaps matching TRBD2 (6 bases). V dropped 2 bases and J dropped 6 bases, with 25 bases sitting between them. Germline lookup yields CDR1 KGHDR and CDR2 SFDVKD. This CDR3 is built from 19 residues. Written as DNA, the CDR3 is TGTGCCACCAGTGATTCCGGGGTGTTGGGCGGGGCCTTTAGCAATGAGCAGTTCTTC. It encodes CATSDSGVLGGAFSNEQFF.

This chain links TRBV15 with TRBJ2-3; 7 nucleotides align to TRBD1. Germline V lookup: CDR1 LNHNV, CDR2 YYDKDF (reference sequence). V trimming: 4 bases; J trimming: 0 bases; junction bases outside the gene matches: 10. The CDR3 length is 17 residues. The CDR3 sequence is CATSKLRTGTSTDTQYF. CDR3 nucleotide sequence: TGTGCCACCAGCAAGTTGCGGACAGGTACTAGCACAGATACGCAGTATTTT. The whole variable domain, filled in from reference TRBV15 and TRBJ2-3, reads DAMVIQNPRYQVTQFGKPVTLSCSQTLNHNVMYWYQQKSSQAPKLLFHYYDKDFNNEADTPDNFQSRRPNTSFCFLDIRSPGLGDTAMYLCATSKLRTGTSTDTQYFGPGTRLTVL.

The rearrangement links TRBV4-3 to TRBJ2-3; D gene unclear. V lost 5 bases, J lost 2 bases, and 11 bases lay in between. CDR3 length equals 14 residues. CDR1 is LGHNA and CDR2 is YSLEER in the germline V gene. DNA for the CDR3: TGCGCCAGCAGCGATTTTGGATTCACAGATACGCAGTATTTT. Amino acid sequence: CASSDFGFTDTQYF.

The chain is built from TRBV10-1 and TRBJ2-3; 10 nucleotides line up with TRBD2. CDR1 and CDR2 from the germline V gene are WNHNN and SYGVQD (reference sequence). The CDR3 consists of 14 residues. J lost 0 bases, V lost 10 bases, and 4 bases had no gene match. Here the CDR3 DNA reads TGCGCCATCTTAGCGGGAGGAAGCACAGATACGCAGTATTTT. This encodes CAILAGGSTDTQYF.

The CDR3 DNA is TGCAGTGCTGTAGAAACAGGGAAGCCTGAAGCTTTCTTT. This encodes CSAVETGKPEAFF. The genes are TRBV20-1 and TRBJ1-1; tentatively, D is TRBD1 (6 bases). CDR1 is DFQATT, CDR2 SNEGSKA, per germline (reference sequence). CDR3 length: 13 amino acids. Trimming pared 5 bases from V and 6 bases from J, leaving 16 bases between.

The chain carries TRBV4-1 and TRBJ2-2, with 8 nucleotides matching TRBD2. Germline V lookup: CDR1 MGHRA, CDR2 YSYEKL. J was trimmed by 1 base and V by 5 bases; bases with no gene match: 3. This CDR3 comprises 15 residues. This chain's CDR3 is CASSFLAGNTGELFF. For the CDR3, the DNA is TGCGCCAGCAGCTTCCTAGCGGGGAACACCGGGGAGCTGTTTTTT.

This clonotype has a handful of counts. The gene calls are TRBV6-5 and TRBJ1-1; TRBD1 might be the D (6 bases). The CDR3 has 15 residues. The V and J ends lost 3 bases and 3 bases respectively, with 14 bases between them. Germline CDR1 reads MNHEY; CDR2 reads SVGAGI. The CDR3 reads CASSYVGGADTEAFF. DNA for the CDR3: TGTGCCAGCAGTTATGTGGGGGGCGCGGACACTGAAGCTTTCTTT.

This rearrangement joins TRBV4-1 to TRBJ2-7; 8 bases are shared with TRBD2. The CDR3 length is 15 residues. V was pared by 0 bases and J by 0 bases, with 1 base of the junction left unmatched. The germline V gene encodes CDR1 MGHRA and CDR2 YSYEKL. The CDR3: CASSQDGTSSYEQYF. The CDR3 region has the DNA TGCGCCAGCAGCCAAGATGGGACTAGCTCCTACGAGCAGTACTTC.

This clonotype has at least ten counts. The rearrangement links TRBV7-2 to TRBJ2-7; no clear D gene. CDR3 length: 13 amino acids. From germline, CDR1 is SGHTA and CDR2 FQGNSA. V gave up 3 bases and J gave up 4 bases, with 10 bases separating them. The CDR3 nucleotides are TGTGCCAGCAGCTTCGGCAGGATATACGAGCAGTACTTC. This encodes CASSFGRIYEQYF.

The table lists this clonotype with a few counts. The V and J genes are TRBV19 and TRBJ2-1; TRBD2 matches 11 bases. Unmatched junction bases numbered 8, after V lost 5 bases and J lost 8 bases. Germline V CDR1 and CDR2: LNHDA, SQIVND (reference sequence). The CDR3 totals 15 residues. The CDR3 nucleotides read TGTGCCAGTAGTGGAAGGGTAGCGGGAGGGGATGAGCAGTTCTTC. The encoded protein is CASSGRVAGGDEQFF.

The chain couples TRBV7-2 to TRBJ1-2; D call uncertain. Per germline, CDR1 SGHTA and CDR2 FQGNSA. This CDR3 contains 14 residues. The germline V and J ends were trimmed by 5 bases and 6 bases, with 16 bases remaining between them. CDR3 coding DNA: TGTGCCAGCAGCACCCGGGCTGGCGAGGATGGCTACACCTTC. Protein sequence: CASSTRAGEDGYTF.

This clonotype has just a few counts. As DNA, the CDR3 is TGCGCCAGCAGTCAGGCCGGGGCGGTCACTGGGGCCAACGTCCTGACTTTC. It codes for CASSQAGAVTGANVLTF. The V call is TRBV10-2, the J call TRBJ2-6; D may match TRBD1 or TRBD2 (5 bases each). V was shortened by 5 bases and J by 2 bases, with 16 bases between the two germline ends. This CDR3 is built from 17 residues. From germline, CDR1 is WSHSY and CDR2 SAAADI.

This sequence joins TRBV4-2 and TRBJ2-1; 12 bases align to TRBD2. This CDR3 comprises 19 residues. The germline V gene has CDR1 LGHNA and CDR2 YNFKEQ. V gave up 4 bases and J gave up 6 bases; unmatched junction bases: 16. Written as DNA, the CDR3 is TGTGCCAGCAGCCCTCAGGCTAGCGGGAGGGCAAAGGATTCCAATGAGCAGTTCTTC. It is translated as CASSPQASGRAKDSNEQFF.

This clonotype appeared a few times. The chain employs TRBV3-1 and TRBJ2-3; 8 bases align to TRBD2. V dropped 4 bases and J dropped 2; count of bases not matched to a gene: 8. CDR3 size: 16 residues. Germline V gene lookup returns CDR1 LGHDT and CDR2 YNNKEL (reference sequence). The CDR3 protein is CASSPLSGGPTDTQYF. The CDR3 DNA follows: TGTGCCAGCAGCCCACTCAGCGGGGGCCCCACAGATACGCAGTATTTT.

This clonotype was counted a few times. The J gene is TRBJ2-1, the V gene TRBV5-1; D not resolved. The germline CDR1 and CDR2 sequences are SGHRS and YFSETQ. V shed 0 bases and J shed 4 bases, with 8 bases lying between them. The CDR3 is 14 residues long. The CDR3 DNA is TGCGCCAGCAGCTTGGAGGCTACTTACAATGAGCAGTTCTTC. This gives the protein CASSLEATYNEQFF.